These T cell receptor beta chains were read from a single sample in a study of T cell responses to AZD1222 COVID-19 vaccine. The method was immunoSEQ multiplex PCR; TCRdb's version includes in-frame clones alone and lacks a portion of them. Of about 120,000 clones in the sample, 70% to 90% were seen once. Material: peripheral blood, obtained on day 0 of AZD1222 vaccination. Every receptor here comes from an adult in good health. Each CDR3 is given without its conserved first and last residue. The D gene is left open where the match is weak.

D	V	CDR3
-	TRBV19	ASSIDLGQEETQY
-	TRBV19	ASTIHDRINQPQH
-	TRBV15	ATSRADGGETQY
TRBD2	TRBV7-2	ASALAGESGNEQF
-	TRBV6-4	ASSEVENQPQH
TRBD2	TRBV18	ASSPTELAGGREQY
TRBD2	TRBV7-3	ASSPGLAGLYEQY
-	TRBV7-8	ASSFRGAGYGYT
-	TRBV12-5	ASGPSGPDTQY
-	TRBV5-8	ASSEIGRLAATF
-	TRBV28	ASSLTPNEQY
-	TRBV2	ASSLETGTSY
TRBD2	TRBV6-4	ASSEKREGFDTQY
TRBD2	TRBV5-4	ASSPSGRTYEQY
-	TRBV7-9	ASSSGTRGEKLF
TRBD2	TRBV7-3	ASSLAGGTDTQY
-	TRBV18	ASSDVLETQY